Sequencing of this TCR beta chain was carried out in a study of OX40 agonist ivuxolimab in advanced cancers. At the level of the study: Aged about 20 to 85 with a mean of approximately 57 years, they were around 79% male. Of the participants, approximately 44% had some prior anti-PD-1, anti-PD-L1 or anti-CTLA-4 therapy, which was allowed.

TCRdb keeps only in-frame clones here, not all; method: immunoSEQ multiplex PCR. Of 90,000 to 95,000 clones listed, 84% are singletons. After removal of 4 bases from V and 2 bases from J, the junction contained 5 bases not matched to a gene. Germline loops: CDR1 MDHEN, CDR2 SYDVKM. CDR3 size: 17 residues. Regarding this clone: Its antigen is not identified.

Study-wide points: CD8+ T cells showed, on average, more clonal expansion than CD4+ cells.

This sequence originates from an adult with an advanced solid tumor such as melanoma, head and neck, liver or kidney cancer. This chain uses TRBV28 with TRBJ2-6; 10 nucleotides match TRBD1. Sample: CD4+ or CD8+ T cells sorted from blood, taken in a trial of the OX40 agonist ivuxolimab. This CDR3 is CASSSGQGVAGANVLTF. The CDR3 coding sequence is TGTGCCAGCAGTTCCGGACAGGGGGTGGCTGGGGCCAACGTCCTGACTTTC. The full variable domain, in which reference TRBV28 and TRBJ2-6 provide the parts outside the CDR3, is DVKVTQSSRYLVKRTGEKVFLECVQDMDHENMFWYRQDPGLGLRLIYFSYDVKMKEKGDIPEGYSVSREKKERFSLILESASTNQTSMYLCASSSGQGVAGANVLTFGAGSRLTVL.